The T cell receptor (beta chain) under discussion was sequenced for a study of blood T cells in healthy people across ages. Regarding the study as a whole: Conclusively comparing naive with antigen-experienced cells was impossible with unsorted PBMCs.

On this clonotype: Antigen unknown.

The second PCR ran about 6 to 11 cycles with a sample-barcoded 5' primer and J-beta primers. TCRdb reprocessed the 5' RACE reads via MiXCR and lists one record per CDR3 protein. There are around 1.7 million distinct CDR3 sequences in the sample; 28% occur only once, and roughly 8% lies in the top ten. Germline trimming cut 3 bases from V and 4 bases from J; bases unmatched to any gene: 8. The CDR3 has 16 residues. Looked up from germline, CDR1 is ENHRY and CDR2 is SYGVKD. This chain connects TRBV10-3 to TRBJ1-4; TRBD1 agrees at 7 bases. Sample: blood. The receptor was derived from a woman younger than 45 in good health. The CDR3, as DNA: TGTGCCATCAGTGATAACAGGGGAGGAGGTAATGAAAAACTGTTTTTT. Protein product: CAISDNRGGGNEKLFF.